A single sample is the source of the 13 T cell receptor beta chains below, sequenced in a study of cytomegalovirus exposure and HLA in healthy donors. The PCR made use of 60 Vbeta and 13 Jbeta primers. Data came from immunoSEQ multiplex PCR; TCRdb stores just in-frame clones and leaves some out. The sample has roughly 130,000 clones, 76% seen once. Sequencing was carried out using PBMCs. These TCRs come from a man aged 40-50 years in good health and CMV-seronegative.

The rearrangement links TRBV6-5 to TRBJ1-6; 7 nucleotides agree with TRBD1. The CDR3 is made up of 15 amino acids. From germline, CDR1 is MNHEY and CDR2 SVGAGI. Trimming took 6 bases from V and 8 from J; bases not matched to a gene: 10. The CDR3 DNA reads TGTGCCAGCAGCCGGTCACAGGGGAGAGATTCACCCCTCCACTTT. Protein: CASSRSQGRDSPLHF.

The chain is built from TRBV2 and TRBJ2-7; 8 nucleotides line up with TRBD2. Germline V gene lookup returns CDR1 SNHLY and CDR2 FYNNEI. This CDR3 has 14 amino acids. The V and J ends lost 5 bases and 3 bases, in that order; junction bases with no gene match: 6. CDR3 nucleotide sequence: TGTGCCAGCAGTAACTCCGGGACTAGCTACGAGCAGTACTTC. Translated: CASSNSGTSYEQYF.

V and J are TRBV7-6 and TRBJ1-3, with no clear D. With 2 bases removed from V and 2 bases from J, the gap between germline ends came to 13 bases. In germline, CDR1 is SGHVS, CDR2 FNYEAQ. This CDR3 is built from 16 residues. This chain's CDR3 is CASSLSRQPPGNTIYF. The CDR3 region has the DNA TGTGCCAGCAGCTTAAGCCGACAACCACCTGGAAACACCATATATTTT.

V gene TRBV6-5 combines with J gene TRBJ2-7; 8 bases map to TRBD2. V trimming: 6 bases; J trimming: 4 bases; junction bases outside the gene matches: 8. CDR3 length equals 14 residues. Germline assignment: CDR1 MNHEY and CDR2 SVGAGI. CDR3 nucleotides: TGTGCCAGCAGCCAAGCGGGAGTAAGGTACGAGCAGTACTTC. It translates to CASSQAGVRYEQYF.

This clone has just a few counts. V gene TRBV11-2 combines with J gene TRBJ2-2; TRBD1 matches 8 bases. V was clipped by 1 base and J by 4 bases; unmatched bases: 11. Per the germline V gene, CDR1 is SGHAT and CDR2 is FQNNGV. The CDR3 runs 18 residues. DNA of the CDR3: TGTGCCAGCAGCTTAGTAGTGGGGGACAGGCCACCCACCGGGGAGCTGTTTTTT. Amino acid sequence: CASSLVVGDRPPTGELFF.

The CDR3: CASSPRGGVRETQYF. The CDR3 region has the DNA TGTGCCAGCAGCCCGCGGGGGGGGGTTAGGGAGACCCAGTACTTC. V usage is TRBV5-6 and J usage is TRBJ2-5, with 9 bases that match TRBD2. The CDR3 length is 15 residues. Germline lookup yields CDR1 SGHDT and CDR2 YYEEEE. Trimming cost V 4 bases and J 5 bases; bases outside gene matches: 9.

The chain employs TRBV30 and TRBJ2-7; D might be TRBD1 (5 bases). Germline assignment: CDR1 GTSNPN and CDR2 SVGIG (reference sequence). The CDR3 has 15 residues. With 0 bases removed from V and 2 bases from J, the gap between germline ends came to 14 bases. This chain's CDR3 is CAWSVPLGQAYEQYF. The CDR3 DNA sequence: TGTGCCTGGAGTGTACCCCTGGGGCAGGCCTACGAGCAGTACTTC.

The rearrangement uses TRBV5-4 and TRBJ1-1; D remains ambiguous. The ends were cut back, 0 bases at V and 0 bases at J, with 3 bases in the middle. CDR3 length: 13 residues. From germline, CDR1 is SGHNT and CDR2 YYREEE (reference sequence). CDR3: CASSLVMNTEAFF. The CDR3 DNA reads as TGTGCCAGCAGCTTGGTAATGAACACTGAAGCTTTCTTT.

This chain joins TRBV30 and TRBJ1-6, with D maybe TRBD1 (6 bases). The germline V gene encodes CDR1 GTSNPN and CDR2 SVGIG (reference sequence). The CDR3 totals 13 residues. With 5 bases removed from V and 9 bases from J, the gap between germline ends came to 14 bases. For the CDR3, the DNA is TGTGCCTGGGGACCGGACAGTGGTTCACCCCTCCACTTT. The encoded protein is CAWGPDSGSPLHF.

The rearrangement links TRBV7-2 to TRBJ1-2; 7 bases are shared with TRBD1. The CDR3 spans 15 residues. The V gene's germline CDR1 is SGHTA and CDR2 FQGNSA. V shed 4 bases and J 7 bases; nucleotides not matched to a gene: 12. CDR3: CASSSVGGGLSGYTF. DNA for the CDR3: TGTGCCAGCAGCTCCGTAGGGGGCGGGTTAAGTGGCTACACCTTC.

This sequence joins TRBV6-1 and TRBJ1-2; TRBD1 matches 8 bases. J was trimmed by 5 bases and V by 0 bases; bases with no gene match: 11. The CDR3 extends over 17 amino acids. Germline values: CDR1 MNHNS, CDR2 SASEGT. The CDR3 protein is CASSEAGAGGFGYGYTF. The CDR3 DNA reads TGTGCCAGCAGTGAAGCGGGGGCAGGGGGCTTCGGATATGGCTACACCTTC.

Comment on this clone: One junction end does not reproduce the germline sequence, and a read error may be involved. This chain joins TRBV5-1 and TRBJ2-4; 11 positions match TRBD2. This CDR3 has 18 residues. CDR1 and CDR2 from the germline V gene are SGHRS and YFSETQ. The CDR3 loop is CASSLGLAGGLAKNSQYF. The CDR3, as DNA: TGCGCCAGCAGCTTAGGTCTAGCGGGAGGCCTAGCCAAAAACAGTCAGTACTTC.

The CDR3 region has the DNA TGTGCCAGCAGCTCGCGGGACCGATTTTACGAGCAGTACTTC. Its protein product is CASSSRDRFYEQYF. The gene calls are TRBV7-8 and TRBJ2-7, with D perhaps TRBD2 (6 bases). Trimming cost V 4 bases and J 4 bases, with 14 bases left between them. The CDR3 is 14 residues long. Germline values: CDR1 SGHVS, CDR2 FQNEAQ.